The sequence of this T cell receptor (beta chain) was determined in a study of early T cells in non-severe SARS-CoV-2 infection. The TCR library protocol attached unique molecular identifiers to the individual cDNA molecules. TCRdb reprocessed the 5' RACE reads with MiXCR, giving one entry per CDR3 protein. The sample yields tens of thousands of distinct CDR3 sequences, 5.3% seen once. General observations from the study: VDJdb matches were skewed toward anti-spike CD8 T cell responses.

The germline V gene encodes CDR1 DFQATT and CDR2 SNEGSKA (reference sequence). The trim removed 5 bases at V and 2 bases at J, leaving 3 bases unmatched. This CDR3 contains 14 residues. This clonotype has a count of ten or more. Antigen: not known. The source of this sequence is an adult who was a healthcare worker with PCR-confirmed SARS-CoV-2 infection or an uninfected control (not recorded which). The sequenced sample was whole blood. This chain connects TRBV20-1 to TRBJ2-6; TRBD1 aligns across 7 bases. For the CDR3, the DNA is TGCAGTGCTGAGACAGGGACTGGGGCCAACGTCCTGACTTTC. It specifies CSAETGTGANVLTF.